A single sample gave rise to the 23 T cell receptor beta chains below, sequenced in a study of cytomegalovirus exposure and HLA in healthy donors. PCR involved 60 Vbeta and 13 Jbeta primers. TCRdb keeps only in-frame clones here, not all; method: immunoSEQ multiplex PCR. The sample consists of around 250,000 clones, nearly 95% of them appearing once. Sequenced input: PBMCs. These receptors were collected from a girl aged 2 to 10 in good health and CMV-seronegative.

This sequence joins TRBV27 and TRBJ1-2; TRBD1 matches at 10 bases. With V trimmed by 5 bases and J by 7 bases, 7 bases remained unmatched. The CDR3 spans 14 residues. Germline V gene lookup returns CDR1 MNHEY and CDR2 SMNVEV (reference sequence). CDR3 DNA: TGTGCCAGCAGTACCGGACAGGGGGTCTTTGGCTACACCTTC. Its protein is CASSTGQGVFGYTF.

The CDR3 DNA sequence: TGTGCCTGGAGCCCCGGGACAGGGGGAGGCTACACCTTC. Translating it yields CAWSPGTGGGYTF. The chain joins TRBV30 to TRBJ1-2; 11 bases line up with TRBD1. V dropped 3 bases and J dropped 8; count of bases not matched to a gene: 5. The V gene's germline CDR1 is GTSNPN and CDR2 SVGIG (reference sequence). The CDR3 sequence is 13 residues long.

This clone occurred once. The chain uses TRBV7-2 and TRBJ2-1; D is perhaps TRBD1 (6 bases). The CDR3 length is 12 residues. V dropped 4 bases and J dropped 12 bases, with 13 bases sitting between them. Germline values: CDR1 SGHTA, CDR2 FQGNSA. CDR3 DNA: TGTGCCAGCAGCTCGACACTACAGGGGCAGTTCTTC. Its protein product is CASSSTLQGQFF. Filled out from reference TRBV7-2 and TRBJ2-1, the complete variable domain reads GAGVSQSPSNKVTEKGKDVELRCDPISGHTALYWYRQSLGQGLEFLIYFQGNSAPDKSGLPSDRFSAERTGGSVSTLTIQRTQQEDSAVYLCASSSTLQGQFFGPGTRLTVL.

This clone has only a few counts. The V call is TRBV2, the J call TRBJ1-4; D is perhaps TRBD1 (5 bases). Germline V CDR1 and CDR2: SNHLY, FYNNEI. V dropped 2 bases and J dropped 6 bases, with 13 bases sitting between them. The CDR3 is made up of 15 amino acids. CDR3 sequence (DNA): TGTGCCAGCAGTGAATTTGGAAGGGGTGATGAAAAACTGTTTTTT. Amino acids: CASSEFGRGDEKLFF.

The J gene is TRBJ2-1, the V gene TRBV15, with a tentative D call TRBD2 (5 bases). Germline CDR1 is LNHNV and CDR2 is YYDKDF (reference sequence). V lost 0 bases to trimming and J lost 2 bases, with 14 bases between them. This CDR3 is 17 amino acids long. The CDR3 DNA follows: TGTGCCACCAGCAGAGATAACCCTAGCCTCCCCTACAATGAGCAGTTCTTC. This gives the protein CATSRDNPSLPYNEQFF.

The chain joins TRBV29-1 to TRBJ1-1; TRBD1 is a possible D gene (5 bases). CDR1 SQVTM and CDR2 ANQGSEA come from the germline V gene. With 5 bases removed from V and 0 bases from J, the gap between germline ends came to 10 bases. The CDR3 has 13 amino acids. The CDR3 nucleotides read TGCAGCGTTCTCGGGGGAATGAACACTGAAGCTTTCTTT. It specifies CSVLGGMNTEAFF.

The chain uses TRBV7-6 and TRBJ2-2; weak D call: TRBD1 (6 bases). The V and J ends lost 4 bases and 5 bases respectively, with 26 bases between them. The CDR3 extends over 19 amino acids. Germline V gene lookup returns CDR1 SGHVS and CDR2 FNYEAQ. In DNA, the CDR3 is TGTGCCAGCAGCTCCCCGGGACACAGTTCTAGGGAACGAACCGGGGAGCTGTTTTTT. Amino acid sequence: CASSSPGHSSRERTGELFF. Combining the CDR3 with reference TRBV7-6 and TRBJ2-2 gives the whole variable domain GAGVSQSPRYKVTKRGQDVALRCDPISGHVSLYWYRQALGQGPEFLTYFNYEAQQDKSGLPNDRFSAERPEGSISTLTIQRTEQRDSAMYRCASSSPGHSSRERTGELFFGEGSRLTVL.

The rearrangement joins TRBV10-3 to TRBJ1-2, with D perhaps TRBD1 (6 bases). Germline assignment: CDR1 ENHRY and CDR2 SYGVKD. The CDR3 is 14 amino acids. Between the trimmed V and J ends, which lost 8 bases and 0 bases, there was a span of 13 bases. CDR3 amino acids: CAIQGGEANYGYTF. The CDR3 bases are TGTGCCATCCAAGGGGGGGAAGCTAACTATGGCTACACCTTC.

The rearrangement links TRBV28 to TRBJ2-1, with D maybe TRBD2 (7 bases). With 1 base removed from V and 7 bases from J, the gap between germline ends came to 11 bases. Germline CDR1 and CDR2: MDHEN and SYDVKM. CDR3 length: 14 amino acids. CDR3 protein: CASSLSGEGNEQFF. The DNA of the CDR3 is TGTGCCAGCAGTTTATCAGGGGAGGGGAATGAGCAGTTCTTC.

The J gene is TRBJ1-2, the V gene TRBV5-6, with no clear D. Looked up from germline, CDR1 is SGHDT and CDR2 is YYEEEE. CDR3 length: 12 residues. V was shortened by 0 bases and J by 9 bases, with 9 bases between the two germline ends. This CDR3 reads CASSLGSDRYTF. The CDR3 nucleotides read TGTGCCAGCAGCTTGGGGAGCGATCGCTACACCTTC.

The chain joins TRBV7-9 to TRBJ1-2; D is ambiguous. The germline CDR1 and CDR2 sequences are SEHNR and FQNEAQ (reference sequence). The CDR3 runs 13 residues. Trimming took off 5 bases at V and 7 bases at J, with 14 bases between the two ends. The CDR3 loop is CASSIREPGGYTF. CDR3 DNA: TGTGCCAGCAGCATTCGGGAGCCGGGTGGCTACACCTTC.

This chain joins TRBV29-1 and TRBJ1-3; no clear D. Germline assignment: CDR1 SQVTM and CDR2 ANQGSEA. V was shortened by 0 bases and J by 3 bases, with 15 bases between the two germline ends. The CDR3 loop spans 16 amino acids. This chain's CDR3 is CSVEERRESDGNTIYF. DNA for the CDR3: TGCAGCGTTGAAGAGAGGAGGGAGTCGGATGGAAACACCATATATTTT.

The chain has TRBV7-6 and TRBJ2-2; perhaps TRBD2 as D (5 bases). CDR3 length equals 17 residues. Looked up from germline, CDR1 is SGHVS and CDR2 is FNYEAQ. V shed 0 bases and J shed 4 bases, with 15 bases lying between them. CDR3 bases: TGTGCCAGCAGCTTAGCCGTTCCCCCACTAGGCACCGGGGAGCTGTTTTTT. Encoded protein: CASSLAVPPLGTGELFF. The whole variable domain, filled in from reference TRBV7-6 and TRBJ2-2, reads GAGVSQSPRYKVTKRGQDVALRCDPISGHVSLYWYRQALGQGPEFLTYFNYEAQQDKSGLPNDRFSAERPEGSISTLTIQRTEQRDSAMYRCASSLAVPPLGTGELFFGEGSRLTVL.

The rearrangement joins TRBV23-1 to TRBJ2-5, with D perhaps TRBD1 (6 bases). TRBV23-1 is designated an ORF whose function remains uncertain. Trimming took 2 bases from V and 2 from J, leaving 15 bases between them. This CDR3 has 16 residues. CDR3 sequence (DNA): TGCGCCAGCAGTCAAATGGACAGCCCTCCTCAAGAGACCCAGTACTTC. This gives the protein CASSQMDSPPQETQYF.

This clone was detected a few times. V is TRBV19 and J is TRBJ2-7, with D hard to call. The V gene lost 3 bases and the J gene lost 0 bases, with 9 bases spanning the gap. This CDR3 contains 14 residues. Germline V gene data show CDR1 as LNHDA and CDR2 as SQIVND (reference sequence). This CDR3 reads CASSMAADSYEQYF. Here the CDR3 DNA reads TGTGCCAGTAGTATGGCTGCGGACTCCTACGAGCAGTACTTC.

CDR3 protein: CASSPAEGGGNQPQHF. Written as DNA, the CDR3 is TGTGCCAGCAGCCCAGCTGAGGGAGGTGGCAATCAGCCCCAGCATTTT. The chain joins TRBV7-9 to TRBJ1-5; D unclear. The germline V gene has CDR1 SEHNR and CDR2 FQNEAQ (reference sequence). The CDR3 is 16 amino acids. V was shortened by 5 bases and J by 2 bases, with 16 bases between the two germline ends.

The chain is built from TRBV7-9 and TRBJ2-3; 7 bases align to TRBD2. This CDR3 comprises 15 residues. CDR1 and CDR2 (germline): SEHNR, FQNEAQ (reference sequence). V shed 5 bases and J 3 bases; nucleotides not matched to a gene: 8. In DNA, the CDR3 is TGTGCCAGCAGCCCCCCGGGTAGCGGGACAGATACGCAGTATTTT. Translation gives CASSPPGSGTDTQYF.

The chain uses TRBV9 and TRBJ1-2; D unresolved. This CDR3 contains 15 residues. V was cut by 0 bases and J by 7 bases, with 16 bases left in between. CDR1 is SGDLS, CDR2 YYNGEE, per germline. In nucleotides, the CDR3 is TGTGCCAGCAGCGTAGGGCCGGAGTTGGAAGGTGGCTACACCTTC. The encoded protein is CASSVGPELEGGYTF.

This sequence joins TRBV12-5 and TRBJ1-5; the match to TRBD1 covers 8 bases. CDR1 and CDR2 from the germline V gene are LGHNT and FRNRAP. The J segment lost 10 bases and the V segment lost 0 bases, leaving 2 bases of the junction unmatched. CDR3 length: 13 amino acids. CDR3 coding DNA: TGTGCTAGTGGTTTGGTTGACAGGGGCCCCCAGCATTTT. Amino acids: CASGLVDRGPQHF.

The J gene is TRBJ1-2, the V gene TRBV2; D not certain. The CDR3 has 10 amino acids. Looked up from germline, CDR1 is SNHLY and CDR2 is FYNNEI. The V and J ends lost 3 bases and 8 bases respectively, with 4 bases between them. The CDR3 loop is CASSEEGYTF. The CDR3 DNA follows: TGTGCCAGCAGTGAGGAGGGCTACACCTTC.

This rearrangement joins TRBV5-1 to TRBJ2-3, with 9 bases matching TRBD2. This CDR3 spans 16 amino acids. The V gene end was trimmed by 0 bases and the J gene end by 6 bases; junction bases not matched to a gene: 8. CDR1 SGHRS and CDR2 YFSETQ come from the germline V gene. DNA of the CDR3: TGCGCCAGCAGCTTGGATGGTAGCGGGAGATTCGATACGCAGTATTTT. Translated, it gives CASSLDGSGRFDTQYF.

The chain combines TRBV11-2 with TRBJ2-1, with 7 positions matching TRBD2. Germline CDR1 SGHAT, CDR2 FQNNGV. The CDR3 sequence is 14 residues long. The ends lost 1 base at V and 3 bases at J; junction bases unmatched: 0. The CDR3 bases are TGTGCCAGCAGCTTAGGGGACTACTACAATGAGCAGTTCTTC. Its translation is CASSLGDYYNEQFF.

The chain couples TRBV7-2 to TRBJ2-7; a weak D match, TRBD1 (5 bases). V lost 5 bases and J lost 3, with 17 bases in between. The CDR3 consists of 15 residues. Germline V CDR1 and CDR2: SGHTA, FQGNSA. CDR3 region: CASSPPDTRLYEQYF. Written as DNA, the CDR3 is TGTGCCAGCAGCCCACCGGACACGAGACTCTACGAGCAGTACTTC.